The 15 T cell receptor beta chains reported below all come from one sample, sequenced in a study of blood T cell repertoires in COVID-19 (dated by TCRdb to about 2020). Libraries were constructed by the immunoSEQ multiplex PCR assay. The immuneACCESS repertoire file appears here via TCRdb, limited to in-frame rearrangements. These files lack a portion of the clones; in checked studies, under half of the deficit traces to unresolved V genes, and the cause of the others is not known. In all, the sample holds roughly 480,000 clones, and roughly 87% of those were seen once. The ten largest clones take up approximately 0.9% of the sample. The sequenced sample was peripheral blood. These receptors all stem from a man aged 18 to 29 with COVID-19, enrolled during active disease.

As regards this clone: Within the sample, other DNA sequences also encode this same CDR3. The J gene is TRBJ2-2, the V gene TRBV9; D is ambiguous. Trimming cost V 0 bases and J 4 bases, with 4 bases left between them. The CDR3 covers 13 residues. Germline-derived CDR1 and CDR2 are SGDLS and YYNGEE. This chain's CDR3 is CASSVVSTGELFF. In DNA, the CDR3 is TGTGCCAGCAGCGTAGTTAGCACCGGGGAGCTGTTTTTT.

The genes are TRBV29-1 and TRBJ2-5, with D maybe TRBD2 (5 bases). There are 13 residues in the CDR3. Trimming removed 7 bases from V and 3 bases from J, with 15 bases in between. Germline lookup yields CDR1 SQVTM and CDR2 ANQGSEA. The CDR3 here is CSGVGDFEETQYF. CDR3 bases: TGCAGCGGTGTGGGAGACTTCGAAGAGACCCAGTACTTC.

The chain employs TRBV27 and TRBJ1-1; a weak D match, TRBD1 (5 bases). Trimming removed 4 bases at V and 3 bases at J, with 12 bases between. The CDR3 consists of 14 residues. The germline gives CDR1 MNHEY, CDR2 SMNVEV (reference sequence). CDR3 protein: CASSYQGSYTEAFF. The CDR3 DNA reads TGTGCCAGCAGTTACCAGGGTAGCTACACTGAAGCTTTCTTT.

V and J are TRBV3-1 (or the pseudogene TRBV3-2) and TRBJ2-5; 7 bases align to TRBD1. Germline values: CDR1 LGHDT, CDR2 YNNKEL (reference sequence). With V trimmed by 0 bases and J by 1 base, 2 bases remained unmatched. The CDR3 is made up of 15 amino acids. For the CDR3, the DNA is TGTGCCAGCAGCCAAGACCCAGGGGGCCAAGAGACCCAGTACTTC. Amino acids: CASSQDPGGQETQYF.

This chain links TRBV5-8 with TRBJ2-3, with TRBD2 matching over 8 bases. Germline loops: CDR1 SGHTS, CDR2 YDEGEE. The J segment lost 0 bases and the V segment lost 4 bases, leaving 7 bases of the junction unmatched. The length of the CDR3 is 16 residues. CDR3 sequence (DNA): TGTGCCAGCAGCCGTAGTAGCGGGGCAAGCACAGATACGCAGTATTTT. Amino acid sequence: CASSRSSGASTDTQYF.

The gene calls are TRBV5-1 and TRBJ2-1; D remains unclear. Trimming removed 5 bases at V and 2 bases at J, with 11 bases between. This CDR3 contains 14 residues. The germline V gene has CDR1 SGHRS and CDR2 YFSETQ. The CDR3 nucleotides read TGCGCCAGCAGTTCAGCGTTTACCTACAATGAGCAGTTCTTC. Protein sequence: CASSSAFTYNEQFF.

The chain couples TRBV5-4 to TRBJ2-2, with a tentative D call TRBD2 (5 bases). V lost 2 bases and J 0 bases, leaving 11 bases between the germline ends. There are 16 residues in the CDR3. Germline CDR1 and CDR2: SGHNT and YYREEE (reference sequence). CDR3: CASSFAGLANTGELFF. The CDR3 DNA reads TGTGCCAGCAGCTTTGCTGGACTGGCGAACACCGGGGAGCTGTTTTTT.

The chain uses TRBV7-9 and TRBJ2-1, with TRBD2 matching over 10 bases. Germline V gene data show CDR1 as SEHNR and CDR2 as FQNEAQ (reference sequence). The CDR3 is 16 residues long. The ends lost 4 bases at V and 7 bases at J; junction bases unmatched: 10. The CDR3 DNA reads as TGTGCCAGCAGCTCCCTGCTAGCGGGAGAGGGTAATGAGCAGTTCTTC. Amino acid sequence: CASSSLLAGEGNEQFF.

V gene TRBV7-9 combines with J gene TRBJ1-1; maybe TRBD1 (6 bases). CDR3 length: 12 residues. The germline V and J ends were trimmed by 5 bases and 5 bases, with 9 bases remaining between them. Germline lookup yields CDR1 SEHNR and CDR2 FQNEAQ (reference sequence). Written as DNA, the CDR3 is TGTGCCAGCAGCCTTGACAGGACTGAAGCTTTCTTT. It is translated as CASSLDRTEAFF.

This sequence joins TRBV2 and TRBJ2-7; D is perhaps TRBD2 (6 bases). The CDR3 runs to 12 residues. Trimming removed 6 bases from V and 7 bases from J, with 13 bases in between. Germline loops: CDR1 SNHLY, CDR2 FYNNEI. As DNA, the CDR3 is TGTGCCAGCAGAGGGCGCGCGGGGGAGCAGTACTTC. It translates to CASRGRAGEQYF.

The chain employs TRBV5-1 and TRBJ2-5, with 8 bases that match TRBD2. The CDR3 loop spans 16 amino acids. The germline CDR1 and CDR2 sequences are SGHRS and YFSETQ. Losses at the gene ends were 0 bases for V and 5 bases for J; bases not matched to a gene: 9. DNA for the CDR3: TGCGCCAGCAGCTTGGGATATCGGGGGGGGGACGAGACCCAGTACTTC. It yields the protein CASSLGYRGGDETQYF.

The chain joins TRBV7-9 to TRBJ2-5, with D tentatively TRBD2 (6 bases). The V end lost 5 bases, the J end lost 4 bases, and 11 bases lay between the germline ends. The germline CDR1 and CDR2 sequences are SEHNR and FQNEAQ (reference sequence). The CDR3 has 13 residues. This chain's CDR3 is CASSVGTPETQYF. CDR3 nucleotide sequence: TGTGCCAGCAGCGTCGGGACTCCAGAGACCCAGTACTTC.

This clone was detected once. CDR3 sequence: CSVAIQGLLAKNIQYF. DNA of the CDR3: TGCAGCGTTGCTATTCAGGGGTTATTAGCCAAAAACATTCAGTACTTC. J is TRBJ2-4 and V is TRBV29-1, with D maybe TRBD1 (6 bases). The germline V gene has CDR1 SQVTM and CDR2 ANQGSEA. V lost 4 bases and J lost 0, with 16 bases in between. The CDR3 spans 16 residues.

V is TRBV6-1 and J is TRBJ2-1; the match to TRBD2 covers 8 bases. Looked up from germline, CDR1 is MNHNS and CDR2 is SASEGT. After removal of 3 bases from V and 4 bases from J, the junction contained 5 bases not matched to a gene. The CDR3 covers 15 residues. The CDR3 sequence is CASSDRGGLYNEQFF. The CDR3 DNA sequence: TGTGCCAGCAGTGACCGGGGGGGTTTATACAATGAGCAGTTCTTC.

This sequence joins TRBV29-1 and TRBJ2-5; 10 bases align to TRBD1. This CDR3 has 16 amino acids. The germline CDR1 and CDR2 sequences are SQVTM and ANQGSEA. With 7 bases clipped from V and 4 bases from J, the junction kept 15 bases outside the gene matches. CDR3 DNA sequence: TGCAGCGCTGCTGGGACAGGGGACTTAGTTTCAGAGACCCAGTACTTC. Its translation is CSAAGTGDLVSETQYF.